The 30 T cell receptor beta chains below were found in one sample sequenced in a study of blood T cell repertoires in COVID-19. TCRdb's table, derived via immunoSEQ multiplex PCR, lists solely in-frame clones and lacks some. The sample includes roughly 230,000 clones, 80% to 85% of them seen just once. Sequenced sample: PBMCs or T cells enriched from blood (not recorded which). The source of these receptors is a man over 45 who had recovered from COVID-19.

This rearrangement joins TRBV3-1 (or the pseudogene TRBV3-2) to TRBJ2-4; D is uncertain. Germline V gives CDR1 LGHDT, CDR2 YNNKEL (reference sequence). Deletions cut 0 bases from V and 7 bases from J, with 7 bases between. CDR3 length equals 13 residues. The CDR3 DNA reads TGTGCCAGCAGCCAAGAACACGTCAACATTCAGTACTTC. Amino acid sequence: CASSQEHVNIQYF.

This clone was observed once. The genes are TRBV7-3 and TRBJ2-2; a possible D gene is TRBD2 (5 bases). The CDR3 is 12 residues long. Trimming removed 5 bases at V and 7 bases at J, with 8 bases between. The V gene's germline CDR1 is SGHTA and CDR2 FQGTGA. This chain's CDR3 is CASSRGIGELFF. The CDR3 DNA reads as TGTGCCAGCAGCCGGGGAATCGGGGAGCTGTTTTTT.

The V gene is TRBV7-8, the J gene TRBJ2-1; TRBD1 aligns across 9 bases. The CDR3 length is 15 residues. The germline V gene encodes CDR1 SGHVS and CDR2 FQNEAQ. V shed 5 bases and J 4 bases; nucleotides not matched to a gene: 6. CDR3 amino acids: CASSARDRAYNEQFF. The CDR3 DNA sequence: TGTGCCAGCAGCGCCCGGGACAGGGCTTACAATGAGCAGTTCTTC.

This clone was seen just once. The chain carries TRBV28 and TRBJ2-7; weak D call: TRBD1 (6 bases). In germline, CDR1 is MDHEN, CDR2 SYDVKM. CDR3 size: 13 residues. V lost 6 bases and J 2 bases, leaving 11 bases between the germline ends. This CDR3 is CASRVTGPYEQYF. DNA for the CDR3: TGTGCCAGCAGGGTGACAGGTCCCTACGAGCAGTACTTC.

V usage is TRBV19 and J usage is TRBJ1-2; D is ambiguous. V lost 0 bases and J lost 4, with 12 bases in between. The length of the CDR3 is 15 residues. Germline V gene sequence: CDR1 LNHDA, CDR2 SQIVND (reference sequence). The CDR3 region has the DNA TGTGCCAGTAGTATAGATCGTGGAGAGAGCTATGGCTACACCTTC. It encodes CASSIDRGESYGYTF.

The chain carries TRBV10-1 and TRBJ1-1; TRBD1 matches at 12 bases. The CDR3 has 15 residues. Trimming at V came to 4 bases and at J to 5 bases, leaving 5 bases not matched to a gene. Looked up from germline, CDR1 is WNHNN and CDR2 is SYGVQD (reference sequence). The chain's CDR3 is CASSAAGQGATEAFF. For the CDR3, the DNA is TGCGCCAGCAGTGCGGCGGGACAGGGGGCAACTGAAGCTTTCTTT.

Written as DNA, the CDR3 is TGTGCCAGCAGCTACCCGTCAGGGAAGGGAATTAATGAAAAACTGTTTTTT. Protein sequence: CASSYPSGKGINEKLFF. The chain joins TRBV5-6 to TRBJ1-4, with D maybe TRBD1 (5 bases). Germline values: CDR1 SGHDT, CDR2 YYEEEE. The V and J ends lost 3 bases and 4 bases respectively, with 19 bases between them. The CDR3 sequence is 17 residues long.

The chain has TRBV27 and TRBJ2-3, with TRBD1 identical over 9 bases. This CDR3 is 15 amino acids long. Trimming removed 2 bases from V and 4 bases from J; junction bases left unmatched: 4. Germline CDR1 and CDR2: MNHEY and SMNVEV (reference sequence). CDR3 DNA: TGTGCCAGCAGTTTAAGGGACAGGGTTTCAGATACGCAGTATTTT. Translated, it gives CASSLRDRVSDTQYF.

The chain has TRBV2 and TRBJ2-1; 7 bases match TRBD2. The germline V gene has CDR1 SNHLY and CDR2 FYNNEI. The ends lost 2 bases at V and 5 bases at J; junction bases unmatched: 9. This CDR3 has 16 residues. The chain's CDR3 is CASSELSWGRDNEQFF. CDR3 nucleotides: TGTGCCAGCAGTGAACTTAGCTGGGGGAGGGACAATGAGCAGTTCTTC.

This chain connects TRBV3-1 (or the pseudogene TRBV3-2) to TRBJ1-2; D perhaps matches TRBD1 (6 bases). CDR1 and CDR2 (germline): LGHDT, YNNKEL (reference sequence). Deletions cut 5 bases from V and 1 base from J, with 11 bases between. The CDR3 runs to 14 residues. In DNA form, the CDR3 reads TGTGCCAGCAGCAGGACAGTTATTAACTATGGCTACACCTTC. This codes for CASSRTVINYGYTF.

This clone was seen a few times. This chain links TRBV5-6 with TRBJ1-6; 10 bases map to TRBD1. The CDR3 contains 17 residues. The junction had 14 bases not matched to a gene; V was cut back by 4 bases and J by 10 bases. In germline, CDR1 is SGHDT, CDR2 YYEEEE. CDR3: CASSPLDRGQLGSPLHF. In DNA, the CDR3 is TGTGCCAGCAGCCCGCTCGACAGGGGGCAGTTAGGGTCACCCCTCCACTTT.

A few counts support this clone. The V and J genes are TRBV24-1 and TRBJ2-7, with D perhaps matching TRBD2 (5 bases). Looked up from germline, CDR1 is KGHDR and CDR2 is SFDVKD. The germline V and J ends were trimmed by 1 base and 2 bases, with 8 bases remaining between them. CDR3 length: 14 residues. CDR3 loop: CATSDLPGTYEQYF. The CDR3 coding sequence is TGTGCCACCAGTGATTTACCGGGAACCTACGAGCAGTACTTC.

V is TRBV15 and J is TRBJ1-4, with D perhaps matching TRBD1 (5 bases). The V end lost 0 bases, the J end lost 7 bases, and 15 bases lay between the germline ends. Germline values: CDR1 LNHNV, CDR2 YYDKDF (reference sequence). The length of the CDR3 is 16 residues. In DNA form, the CDR3 reads TGTGCCACCAGCAGAGACAGGGAGGTTTTTGGTGAAAAACTGTTTTTT. Protein: CATSRDREVFGEKLFF.

The chain employs TRBV15 and TRBJ1-5, with 7 bases fitting TRBD1. The ends lost 0 bases at V and 4 bases at J; junction bases unmatched: 6. This CDR3 is built from 16 residues. Germline lookup yields CDR1 LNHNV and CDR2 YYDKDF (reference sequence). The CDR3 reads CATSRDLTGPNQPQHF. DNA of the CDR3: TGTGCCACCAGCAGAGACCTGACAGGGCCTAATCAGCCCCAGCATTTT.

The chain joins TRBV10-3 to TRBJ1-5; TRBD1 matches at 9 bases. From germline, CDR1 is ENHRY and CDR2 SYGVKD. The CDR3 has 13 residues. J gave up 8 bases and V 6 bases, and 5 bases lay outside the gene matches. This chain's CDR3 is CAISGQGLEPQHF. CDR3 DNA sequence: TGTGCCATCAGCGGACAGGGGCTGGAGCCCCAGCATTTT.

V gene TRBV7-3 combines with J gene TRBJ2-7; 8 nucleotides agree with TRBD1. Trimming cost V 1 base and J 0 bases; bases outside gene matches: 2. The germline gives CDR1 SGHTA, CDR2 FQGTGA. This CDR3 spans 15 amino acids. The chain's CDR3 is CASSLNGQGSYEQYF. In DNA, the CDR3 is TGTGCCAGCAGCTTAAACGGACAGGGCTCCTACGAGCAGTACTTC.

The chain combines TRBV28 with TRBJ2-7; 13 bases line up with TRBD2. V shed 4 bases and J 3 bases; nucleotides not matched to a gene: 15. Germline-derived CDR1 and CDR2 are MDHEN and SYDVKM. This CDR3 region has 19 residues. The CDR3 loop reads CASSSPLGTSGALLYEQYF. In DNA, the CDR3 is TGTGCCAGCAGTTCCCCCCTCGGGACTAGCGGGGCTCTACTCTACGAGCAGTACTTC.

This clone was recorded only once. The V and J genes are TRBV19 and TRBJ1-5; 8 bases map to TRBD1. With 4 bases clipped from V and 7 bases from J, the junction kept 6 bases outside the gene matches. Germline-derived CDR1 and CDR2 are LNHDA and SQIVND (reference sequence). This CDR3 contains 14 residues. The CDR3, as DNA: TGTGCCAGTAGTAGTGGGACAGGTCTGCAGCCCCAGCATTTT. Translated: CASSSGTGLQPQHF.

This chain links TRBV6-4 with TRBJ2-3; 10 bases line up with TRBD2. CDR1 is MRHNA, CDR2 SNTAGT, per germline. With 6 bases clipped from V and 8 bases from J, the junction kept 8 bases outside the gene matches. This CDR3 region has 14 residues. The CDR3 sequence: CASRAGGDMGTQYF. Here the CDR3 DNA reads TGTGCCAGCAGAGCGGGAGGGGACATGGGTACGCAGTATTTT.

The chain couples TRBV18 to TRBJ2-3, with 8 bases lining up with TRBD1. J gave up 2 bases and V 4 bases, and 17 bases lay outside the gene matches. CDR1 KGHSH and CDR2 LQKENI come from the germline V gene. CDR3 length: 19 amino acids. The CDR3: CASSQYSSDRVSNTDTQYF. The CDR3 DNA is TGTGCCAGCTCACAGTACTCGTCGGACAGGGTCTCCAACACAGATACGCAGTATTTT.

This chain connects TRBV11-2 to TRBJ1-4; D is ambiguous. Trimming removed 6 bases from V and 8 bases from J, with 19 bases in between. CDR3 length: 15 amino acids. CDR1 is SGHAT, CDR2 FQNNGV, per germline. CDR3 sequence (DNA): TGTGCCAGCAGATCCACTCTCGGGCCGGGAGAAAAACTGTTTTTT. Protein sequence: CASRSTLGPGEKLFF.

The chain combines TRBV7-2 with TRBJ2-7; D is unresolved. This CDR3 spans 15 amino acids. Germline lookup yields CDR1 SGHTA and CDR2 FQGNSA. Trimming took off 1 base at V and 2 bases at J, with 12 bases between the two ends. CDR3 DNA sequence: TGTGCCAGCAGCTTAGAACGCACAGTCCCCTACGAGCAGTACTTC. This sequence encodes CASSLERTVPYEQYF.

This clone occurred a few times. The chain couples TRBV14 to TRBJ1-5, with D possibly TRBD1 on 6 matching bases. Germline V gene data show CDR1 as SGHDN and CDR2 as FVKESK. The CDR3 is 14 amino acids. V was cut by 3 bases and J by 5 bases, with 11 bases left in between. The CDR3 DNA follows: TGTGCCAGCAGCCACGGCAGGGGTGATCAGCCCCAGCATTTT. Its translation is CASSHGRGDQPQHF. Complete variable domain (other parts from reference TRBV14 and TRBJ1-5): EAGVTQFPSHSVIEKGQTVTLRCDPISGHDNLYWYRRVMGKEIKFLLHFVKESKQDESGMPNNRFLAERTGGTYSTLKVQPAELEDSGVYFCASSHGRGDQPQHFGDGTRLSIL.

The chain employs TRBV5-1 and TRBJ1-4; possible D gene TRBD1, 5 bases. The germline V gene has CDR1 SGHRS and CDR2 YFSETQ. The CDR3 is made up of 15 amino acids. V gave up 2 bases and J gave up 6 bases, with 14 bases separating them. The CDR3 DNA follows: TGCGCCAGCAGCTTTCAAGACAGCGCTGATGAAAAACTGTTTTTT. Amino acids: CASSFQDSADEKLFF. Variable domain in full (rest from reference TRBV5-1 and TRBJ1-4): KAGVTQTPRYLIKTRGQQVTLSCSPISGHRSVSWYQQTPGQGLQFLFEYFSETQRNKGNFPGRFSGRQFSNSRSEMNVSTLELGDSALYLCASSFQDSADEKLFFGSGTQLSVL.

This chain uses TRBV24-1 with TRBJ2-7, with 7 nucleotides matching TRBD1. With V trimmed by 3 bases and J by 3 bases, 4 bases remained unmatched. Germline V lookup: CDR1 KGHDR, CDR2 SFDVKD. The CDR3 sequence is 14 residues long. The DNA for the CDR3 is TGTGCCACCAGTGATCTAAGGACAGGCTACGAGCAGTACTTC. This translates into CATSDLRTGYEQYF.

The chain joins TRBV6-5 to TRBJ2-7; D gene uncertain. The CDR3 is 16 amino acids. V lost 0 bases to trimming and J lost 3 bases, with 15 bases between them. The germline V gene encodes CDR1 MNHEY and CDR2 SVGAGI. The CDR3 is CASSYSSEHEFYEQYF. For the CDR3, the DNA is TGTGCCAGCAGTTACTCATCGGAGCACGAGTTCTACGAGCAGTACTTC.

CDR3 residues: CASSSYLADSGNTIYF. The DNA for the CDR3 is TGCGCCAGCAGCTCTTATCTCGCGGACTCTGGAAACACCATATATTTT. The V gene is TRBV5-1, the J gene TRBJ1-3; D is uncertain. The V end was cut by 3 bases, the J end by 0 bases, with 13 bases between. This CDR3 contains 16 residues. Germline loops: CDR1 SGHRS, CDR2 YFSETQ.

V and J are TRBV5-4 and TRBJ1-6; tentatively, D is TRBD1 (6 bases). Trimming left V 3 bases short and J 8 bases short, with 15 bases between. The CDR3 extends over 15 amino acids. CDR1 is SGHNT and CDR2 is YYREEE in the germline V gene (reference sequence). CDR3 DNA: TGTGCCAGCAGCTCTAATCAGGGGCCCCATTCACCCCTCCACTTT. Amino acids: CASSSNQGPHSPLHF.

The chain is built from TRBV12-3 or TRBV12-4 and TRBJ2-1, with D hard to call. V lost 5 bases and J 6 bases, leaving 8 bases between the germline ends. This CDR3 contains 12 residues. The CDR3 protein is CASSPRFNEQFF. The CDR3, as DNA: TGTGCCAGCAGTCCCCGGTTCAATGAGCAGTTCTTC.

V and J are TRBV19 and TRBJ1-3, with D uncertain. The ends were cut back, 4 bases at V and 0 bases at J, with 7 bases in the middle. Germline-derived CDR1 and CDR2 are LNHDA and SQIVND (reference sequence). The CDR3 is made up of 14 amino acids. CDR3 residues: CASSNGPSGNTIYF. DNA for the CDR3: TGTGCCAGTAGTAATGGCCCCTCTGGAAACACCATATATTTT.